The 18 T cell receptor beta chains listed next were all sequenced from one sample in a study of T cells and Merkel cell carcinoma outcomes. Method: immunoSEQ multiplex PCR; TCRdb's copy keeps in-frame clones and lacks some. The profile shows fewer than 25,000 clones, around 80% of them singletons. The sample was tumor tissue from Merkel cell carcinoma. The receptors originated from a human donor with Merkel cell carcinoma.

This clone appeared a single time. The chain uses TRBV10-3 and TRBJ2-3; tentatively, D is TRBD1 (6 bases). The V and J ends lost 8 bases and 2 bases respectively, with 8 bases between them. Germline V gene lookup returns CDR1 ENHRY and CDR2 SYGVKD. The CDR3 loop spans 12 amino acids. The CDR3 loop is CAIGGVTDTQYF. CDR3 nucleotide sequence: TGTGCCATCGGGGGCGTCACAGATACGCAGTATTTT.

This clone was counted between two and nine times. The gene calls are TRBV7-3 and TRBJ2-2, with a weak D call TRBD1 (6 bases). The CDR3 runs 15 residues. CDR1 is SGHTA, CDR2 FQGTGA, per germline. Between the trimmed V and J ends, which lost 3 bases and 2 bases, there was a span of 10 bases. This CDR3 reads CASSLGTRNTGELFF. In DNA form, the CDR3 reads TGTGCCAGCAGCTTGGGGACAAGAAACACCGGGGAGCTGTTTTTT.

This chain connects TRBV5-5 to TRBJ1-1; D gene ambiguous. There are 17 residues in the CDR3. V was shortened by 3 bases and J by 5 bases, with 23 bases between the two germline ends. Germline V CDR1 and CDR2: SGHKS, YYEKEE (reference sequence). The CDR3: CASSSRGWVWFRTEAFF. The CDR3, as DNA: TGTGCCAGCAGCTCACGAGGGTGGGTTTGGTTTCGGACTGAAGCTTTCTTT.

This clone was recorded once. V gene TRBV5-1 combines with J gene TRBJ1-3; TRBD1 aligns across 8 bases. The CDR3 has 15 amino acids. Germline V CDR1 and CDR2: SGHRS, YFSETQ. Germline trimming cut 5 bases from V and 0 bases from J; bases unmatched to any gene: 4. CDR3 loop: CASSEQGVSGNTIYF. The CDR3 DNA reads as TGCGCCAGCAGTGAACAGGGGGTCTCTGGAAACACCATATATTTT.

CDR3 region: CASSVGYEQYF. The CDR3, as DNA: TGTGCCAGCAGCGTGGGCTACGAGCAGTACTTC. The V gene is TRBV21-1, the J gene TRBJ2-7. TRBV21-1 has pseudogene status. This CDR3 has 11 residues.

In DNA form, the CDR3 reads TGTGCCAGTAGTATTTCGCCCGCCCGGGGGATTAGCGAGCAGTACTTC. Amino acids: CASSISPARGISEQYF. V is TRBV19 and J is TRBJ2-7, with D tentatively TRBD2 (6 bases). From germline, CDR1 is LNHDA and CDR2 SQIVND (reference sequence). CDR3 length equals 16 residues. V shed 3 bases and J shed 6 bases, with 21 bases lying between them.

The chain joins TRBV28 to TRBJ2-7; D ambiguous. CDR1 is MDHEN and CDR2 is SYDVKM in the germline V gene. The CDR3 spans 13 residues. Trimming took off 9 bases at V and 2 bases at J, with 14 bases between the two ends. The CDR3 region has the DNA TGTGCCAGTTGTTTAAGGGTCACCTACGAGCAGTACTTC. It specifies CASCLRVTYEQYF.

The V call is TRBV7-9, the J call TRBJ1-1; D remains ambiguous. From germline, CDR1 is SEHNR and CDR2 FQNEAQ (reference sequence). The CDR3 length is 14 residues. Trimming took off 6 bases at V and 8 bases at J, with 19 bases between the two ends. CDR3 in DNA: TGTGCCAGCAGTCAGAGGGCACCTACTTCGGAAGCTTTCTTT. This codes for CASSQRAPTSEAFF.

The CDR3 region is CASSLGQGYEQYF. The CDR3 DNA sequence: TGTGCCAGCAGCCTAGGACAGGGGTACGAGCAGTACTTC. The chain has TRBV6-5 and TRBJ2-7, with TRBD1 matching over 9 bases. V dropped 6 bases and J dropped 4; count of bases not matched to a gene: 4. The germline CDR1 and CDR2 sequences are MNHEY and SVGAGI. CDR3 size: 13 residues.

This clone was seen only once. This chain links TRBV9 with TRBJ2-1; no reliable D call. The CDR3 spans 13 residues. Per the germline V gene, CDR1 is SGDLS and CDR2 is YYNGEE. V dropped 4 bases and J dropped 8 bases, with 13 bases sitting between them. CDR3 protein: CASSPNLSYEQFF. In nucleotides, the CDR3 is TGTGCCAGCAGCCCAAACCTAAGCTATGAGCAGTTCTTC.

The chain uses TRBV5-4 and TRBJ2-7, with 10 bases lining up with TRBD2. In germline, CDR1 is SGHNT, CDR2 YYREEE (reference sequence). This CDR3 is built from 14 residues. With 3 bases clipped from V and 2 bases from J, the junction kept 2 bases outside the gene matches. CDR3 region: CASSSAGGPYEQYF. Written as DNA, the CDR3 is TGTGCCAGCAGCTCAGCGGGGGGGCCCTACGAGCAGTACTTC.

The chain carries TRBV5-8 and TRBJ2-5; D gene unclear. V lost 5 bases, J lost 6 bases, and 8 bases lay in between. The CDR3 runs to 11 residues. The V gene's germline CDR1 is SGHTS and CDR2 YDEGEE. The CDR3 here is CASRWAKTQYF. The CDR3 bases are TGTGCCAGCAGATGGGCGAAGACCCAGTACTTC.

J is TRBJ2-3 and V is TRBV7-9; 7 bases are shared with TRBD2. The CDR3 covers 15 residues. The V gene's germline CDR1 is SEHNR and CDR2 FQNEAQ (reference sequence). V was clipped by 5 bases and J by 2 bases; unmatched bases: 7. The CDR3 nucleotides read TGTGCCAGCAGCCCGATGGGGGGGTACACAGATACGCAGTATTTT. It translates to CASSPMGGYTDTQYF.

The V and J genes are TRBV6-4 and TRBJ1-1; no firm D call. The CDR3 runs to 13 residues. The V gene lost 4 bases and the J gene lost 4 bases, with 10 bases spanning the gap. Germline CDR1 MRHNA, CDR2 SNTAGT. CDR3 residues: CASSVSASTEAFF. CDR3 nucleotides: TGTGCCAGCAGTGTCTCGGCCTCCACTGAAGCTTTCTTT.

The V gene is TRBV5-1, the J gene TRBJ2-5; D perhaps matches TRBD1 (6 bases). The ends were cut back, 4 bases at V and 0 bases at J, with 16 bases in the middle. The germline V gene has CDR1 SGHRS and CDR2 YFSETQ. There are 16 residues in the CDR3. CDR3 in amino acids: CASSAEGVYYQETQYF. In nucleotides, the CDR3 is TGCGCCAGCAGCGCTGAGGGGGTTTATTACCAAGAGACCCAGTACTTC.

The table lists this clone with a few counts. CDR3 coding DNA: TGTGCCAGCAGCTTAGGCAATTCACCCCTCCACTTT. This translates into CASSLGNSPLHF. The chain employs TRBV13 and TRBJ1-6; D gene unclear. CDR1 is PRHDT and CDR2 is FYEKMQ in the germline V gene (reference sequence). The V end was cut by 0 bases, the J end by 7 bases, with 1 base between. The CDR3 has 12 residues. The full variable domain, with the rest looked up from reference TRBV13 and TRBJ1-6, is AAGVIQSPRHLIKEKRETATLKCYPIPRHDTVYWYQQGPGQDPQFLISFYEKMQSDKGSIPDRFSAQQFSDYHSELNMSSLELGDSALYFCASSLGNSPLHFGNGTRLTVT.

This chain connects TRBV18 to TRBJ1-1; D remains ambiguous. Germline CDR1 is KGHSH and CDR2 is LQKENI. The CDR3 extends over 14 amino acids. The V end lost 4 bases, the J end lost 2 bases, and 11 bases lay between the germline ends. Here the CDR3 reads CASSRSTINTEAFF. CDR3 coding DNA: TGTGCCAGCTCACGTTCGACCATTAACACTGAAGCTTTCTTT.

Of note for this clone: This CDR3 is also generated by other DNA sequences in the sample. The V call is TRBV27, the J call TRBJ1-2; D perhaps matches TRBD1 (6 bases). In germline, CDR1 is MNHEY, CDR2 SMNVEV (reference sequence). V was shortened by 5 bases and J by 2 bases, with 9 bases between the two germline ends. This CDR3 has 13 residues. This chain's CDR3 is CASSLTGNYGYTF. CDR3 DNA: TGTGCCAGCAGTCTTACAGGGAACTATGGCTACACCTTC.